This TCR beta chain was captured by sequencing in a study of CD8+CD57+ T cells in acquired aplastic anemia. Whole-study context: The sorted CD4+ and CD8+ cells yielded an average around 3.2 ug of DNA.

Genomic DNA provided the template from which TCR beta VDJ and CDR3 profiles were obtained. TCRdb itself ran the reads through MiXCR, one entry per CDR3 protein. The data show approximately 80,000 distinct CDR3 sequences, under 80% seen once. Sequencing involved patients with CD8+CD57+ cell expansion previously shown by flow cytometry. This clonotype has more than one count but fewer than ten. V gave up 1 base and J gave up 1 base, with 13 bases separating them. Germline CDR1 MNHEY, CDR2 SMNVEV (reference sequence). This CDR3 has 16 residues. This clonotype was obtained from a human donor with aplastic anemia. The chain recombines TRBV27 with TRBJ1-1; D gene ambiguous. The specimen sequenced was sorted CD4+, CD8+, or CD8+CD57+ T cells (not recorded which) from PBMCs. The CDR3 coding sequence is TGTGCCAGCAGTTTATTGGCCCCGCCTCAGAACACTGAAGCTTTCTTT. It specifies CASSLLAPPQNTEAFF.